This passage covers 21 T cell receptor beta chains from one sample sequenced in a study of CD8+ T cells in alopecia areata (dated by TCRdb to the late 2010s). The library was produced with the immunoSEQ multiplex PCR assay. For TCR sequencing, RNA was extracted from every sample and reverse transcribed into cDNA to serve as template. This immuneACCESS table, as held by TCRdb, lists in-frame sequences with V and J called but not all clones. Of the missing ones, under half trace to an unresolved V gene in checked studies; the others have no known cause. The sample table records 130,000 to 150,000 clones; 75% to 90% of these occur just once. Of the sample, approximately 16% is held by the ten largest clones. Interpreted using the paper, the time point label stands for: baseline before oral tofacitinib. The starting material was CD8+ T cells sorted from blood, obtained at week 0. The receptors stem from a human donor with alopecia areata.

This chain uses TRBV5-4 with TRBJ2-7, with D unclear. Germline loops: CDR1 SGHNT, CDR2 YYREEE (reference sequence). This CDR3 is 16 amino acids long. The V end was cut by 5 bases, the J end by 8 bases, with 26 bases between. The CDR3 DNA is TGTGCCAGCAGTTCCTCAACCTCGACGGGTCTAACGCAGCAGTACTTC. Protein: CASSSSTSTGLTQQYF.

The rearrangement uses TRBV5-4 and TRBJ2-2; D not certain. CDR1 SGHNT and CDR2 YYREEE come from the germline V gene (reference sequence). V was clipped by 6 bases and J by 7 bases, with 7 bases between them. This CDR3 is 11 amino acids long. As DNA, the CDR3 is TGTGCCAGCAACTTCGGCGGGGAGCTGTTTTTT. Translation: CASNFGGELFF.

This clone was counted once. V usage is TRBV29-1 and J usage is TRBJ2-2, with 9 nucleotides matching TRBD2. The V and J ends lost 5 bases and 2 bases, in that order; junction bases with no gene match: 12. The CDR3 is 17 residues long. Germline CDR1 reads SQVTM; CDR2 reads ANQGSEA. The chain's CDR3 is CSVHPRGGGRNTGELFF. As DNA, the CDR3 is TGCAGCGTTCACCCCCGCGGGGGGGGCCGAAACACCGGGGAGCTGTTTTTT.

The chain couples TRBV29-1 to TRBJ2-7; D remains unclear. Trimming stripped 4 bases from V and 2 bases from J, with 9 bases between. Germline-derived CDR1 and CDR2 are SQVTM and ANQGSEA. This CDR3 has 12 residues. CDR3 amino acids: CSVVGQTYEQYF. CDR3 nucleotide sequence: TGCAGCGTTGTGGGTCAGACCTACGAGCAGTACTTC.

This clone came up a few times. This CDR3 reads CASSLATGENTEAFF. CDR3 sequence (DNA): TGTGCCAGCAGCTTAGCAACAGGGGAGAACACTGAAGCTTTCTTT. The rearrangement uses TRBV7-9 and TRBJ1-1; 7 bases match TRBD1. The CDR3 length is 15 residues. CDR1 and CDR2 (germline): SEHNR, FQNEAQ (reference sequence). V shed 0 bases and J 1 base; nucleotides not matched to a gene: 2.

The sample holds one count of this clone. The chain carries TRBV5-4 and TRBJ2-3, with 8 bases matching TRBD2. V gave up 0 bases and J gave up 4 bases; unmatched junction bases: 4. The length of the CDR3 is 15 residues. Germline CDR1 reads SGHNT; CDR2 reads YYREEE (reference sequence). As DNA, the CDR3 is TGTGCCAGCAGCTTGGCGGGAGGGCCCCCAGATACGCAGTATTTT. Protein product: CASSLAGGPPDTQYF.

DNA of the CDR3: TGTGCCAGTAGTATAGGCGGGGGTAGCAGCTACAATGAGCAGTTCTTC. Its protein product is CASSIGGGSSYNEQFF. This sequence joins TRBV19 and TRBJ2-1; 7 nucleotides align to TRBD2. The CDR3 sequence is 16 residues long. After removal of 1 base from V and 3 bases from J, the junction contained 6 bases not matched to a gene. Germline CDR1 reads LNHDA; CDR2 reads SQIVND (reference sequence).

The chain has TRBV19 and TRBJ2-3; tentative D call: TRBD2 (5 bases). In germline, CDR1 is LNHDA, CDR2 SQIVND (reference sequence). Trimming took 6 bases from V and 4 from J, leaving 11 bases between them. The CDR3 length is 13 residues. CDR3 sequence (DNA): TGTGCCAGTAGAAGTGGAGGCGCAGATACGCAGTATTTT. This codes for CASRSGGADTQYF.

The CDR3 here is CATGDLTYEQYF. The CDR3 DNA reads TGTGCCACCGGGGACCTCACCTACGAGCAGTACTTC. The chain recombines TRBV7-9 with TRBJ2-7; D may correspond to TRBD1 or TRBD2 (5 bases each). In germline, CDR1 is SEHNR, CDR2 FQNEAQ (reference sequence). The CDR3 is 12 residues long. The ends were cut back, 10 bases at V and 2 bases at J, with 12 bases in the middle. The full variable domain, rest sourced from reference TRBV7-9 and TRBJ2-7, is DTGVSQNPRHKITKRGQNVTFRCDPISEHNRLYWYRQTLGQGPEFLTYFQNEAQLEKSRLLSDRFSAERPKGSFSTLEIQRTEQGDSAMYLCATGDLTYEQYFGPGTRLTVT.

This rearrangement joins TRBV7-9 to TRBJ2-7; D is uncertain. CDR3 length: 15 amino acids. V lost 0 bases to trimming and J lost 3 bases, with 12 bases between them. Germline-derived CDR1 and CDR2 are SEHNR and FQNEAQ (reference sequence). CDR3 nucleotides: TGTGCCAGCAGCTTAGCTGGGGTTTACCTCTACGAGCAGTACTTC. It yields the protein CASSLAGVYLYEQYF.

The chain carries TRBV27 and TRBJ2-7; 7 bases match TRBD1. The V gene end was trimmed by 3 bases and the J gene end by 0 bases; junction bases not matched to a gene: 2. CDR1 and CDR2 from the germline V gene are MNHEY and SMNVEV (reference sequence). The CDR3 loop spans 14 amino acids. The CDR3 DNA is TGTGCCAGCAGTTTCAGGGGGAGCTCCTACGAGCAGTACTTC. Translation: CASSFRGSSYEQYF.

The chain joins TRBV5-4 to TRBJ2-1, with D perhaps TRBD2 (6 bases). Germline-derived CDR1 and CDR2 are SGHNT and YYREEE (reference sequence). Trimming removed 5 bases from V and 8 bases from J, with 17 bases in between. CDR3 length equals 14 residues. The CDR3 region has the DNA TGTGCCAGCAGACTGAACACCGGAGGGGATGAGCAGTTCTTC. Protein: CASRLNTGGDEQFF. The variable domain in full, with the rest retrieved from reference TRBV5-4 and TRBJ2-1, is ETGVTQSPTHLIKTRGQQVTLRCSSQSGHNTVSWYQQALGQGPQFIFQYYREEENGRGNFPPRFSGLQFPNYSSELNVNALELDDSALYLCASRLNTGGDEQFFGPGTRLTVL.

J is TRBJ2-5 and V is TRBV7-9; TRBD1 aligns across 10 bases. CDR1 is SEHNR, CDR2 FQNEAQ, per germline (reference sequence). V trimming: 5 bases; J trimming: 5 bases; junction bases outside the gene matches: 14. The CDR3 spans 17 residues. This chain's CDR3 is CASSPSLDRGLFETQYF. DNA for the CDR3: TGTGCCAGCAGCCCCTCCCTCGACAGGGGGCTTTTTGAGACCCAGTACTTC.

The chain couples TRBV21-1 to TRBJ2-1; the listed D gene, TRBD2, was not tested against the DNA. TRBV21-1 is a documented pseudogene. CDR3 length equals 15 residues. The CDR3 loop reads CASSRLSPSGTEQFF. CDR3 nucleotides: TGTGCCAGCAGCCGGTTAAGTCCCAGCGGGACTGAGCAGTTCTTC.

This clone was detected only a few times. The chain uses TRBV30 and TRBJ1-2; D not certain. V was cut by 0 bases and J by 7 bases, with 15 bases left in between. The germline gives CDR1 GTSNPN, CDR2 SVGIG (reference sequence). The CDR3 loop spans 14 amino acids. The CDR3 coding sequence is TGTGCCTGGAGTGTAAGCATTGGCCTTTTTGGCTACACCTTC. Amino acids: CAWSVSIGLFGYTF.

As regards this clone: In the same sample, other DNA sequences code for this CDR3. CDR3 sequence: CASSLTVNEQFF. The CDR3 DNA follows: TGCGCCAGCAGCTTGACGGTGAATGAGCAGTTCTTC. The V gene is TRBV5-1, the J gene TRBJ2-1; no firm D call. Germline-derived CDR1 and CDR2 are SGHRS and YFSETQ. The CDR3 is 12 amino acids. V was trimmed by 1 base and J by 7 bases, leaving 6 bases between them.

This clone is a singleton in its sample. The chain links TRBV5-1 to TRBJ2-7; tentatively, D is TRBD1 or TRBD2 (5 bases each). CDR3 length: 15 amino acids. Trimming took off 4 bases at V and 0 bases at J, with 14 bases between the two ends. The germline gives CDR1 SGHRS, CDR2 YFSETQ. Here the CDR3 DNA reads TGCGCCAGCAGCGCAGGGACGGGGAGCTCCTACGAGCAGTACTTC. It encodes CASSAGTGSSYEQYF.

The chain links TRBV5-1 to TRBJ1-2, with unresolved D. Germline loops: CDR1 SGHRS, CDR2 YFSETQ. CDR3 size: 13 residues. Trimming shortened V by 1 base and J by 3 bases, and 7 bases separated the two germline ends. Here the CDR3 reads CASSLRSDYGYTF. For the CDR3, the DNA is TGCGCCAGCAGCTTGCGAAGTGACTATGGCTACACCTTC.

The chain joins TRBV29-1 to TRBJ1-2, with 7 nucleotides matching TRBD1. The CDR3 is made up of 12 amino acids. With 6 bases clipped from V and 5 bases from J, the junction kept 6 bases outside the gene matches. Germline V gives CDR1 SQVTM, CDR2 ANQGSEA. The CDR3 is CSVEGAPYGYTF. Here the CDR3 DNA reads TGCAGCGTGGAGGGGGCGCCATATGGCTACACCTTC.

The chain combines TRBV7-8 with TRBJ2-1, with D perhaps TRBD1 or TRBD2 (6 bases each). The germline V and J ends were trimmed by 3 bases and 5 bases, with 14 bases remaining between them. The CDR3 extends over 15 amino acids. Germline assignment: CDR1 SGHVS and CDR2 FQNEAQ. The CDR3 DNA follows: TGTGCCAGCAGCTTTTTGGAGGGGGTGGACAATGAGCAGTTCTTC. It codes for CASSFLEGVDNEQFF.

The chain carries TRBV6-4 and TRBJ2-3; the match to TRBD2 covers 9 bases. There are 15 residues in the CDR3. V gave up 2 bases and J gave up 0 bases; unmatched junction bases: 0. In germline, CDR1 is MRHNA, CDR2 SNTAGT. The CDR3 reads CASSDLAGSTDTQYF. For the CDR3, the DNA is TGTGCCAGCAGTGACCTAGCGGGGAGCACAGATACGCAGTATTTT.